The 30 T cell receptor beta chains below were found in one sample sequenced in a study of tumor-infiltrating lymphocytes in primary liver carcinoma. A constant-region primer served to make TCR beta cDNA from around 500 ng total RNA. It was through three nested multiplex PCR rounds of slightly modified ARM-PCR that TCR beta libraries arose. PCR rounds one and two used TRBV1-TRBV30 forward primers with a C-beta reverse primer for 10 cycles each. TCRdb fed the multiplex PCR reads into MiXCR, producing one record per CDR3 protein. The table shows about 43,000 distinct CDR3 sequences, with over 70% occurring only once. Co-extraction of both nucleic acids (RNA and DNA) used about 18-31 mg of unsorted bulk tissue. Sequenced: liver tumor tissue from sampling region 2. Subset indicated: tumor region T2, inferior pole. The receptors stem from a middle-aged man with primary liver carcinoma and hepatitis B virus infection.

As regards this clonotype: Relative to the germline gene, one junction end is altered; a read error may explain this. The chain links TRBV11-3 to TRBJ1-1; D is undetermined. This CDR3 region has 13 residues. In germline, CDR1 is SGHNT, CDR2 YENEEA. CDR3 amino acids: CTSSLTVNTGAFF. The CDR3 DNA is TGTACCAGCAGCTTAACAGTTAACACTGGAGCTTTCTTT.

By share, this clonotype counts as medium-sized (0.01 to 0.1%). This chain connects TRBV6-6 to TRBJ1-6, with 8 bases fitting TRBD1. V dropped 5 bases and J dropped 13; count of bases not matched to a gene: 7. Germline assignment: CDR1 MNHNY and CDR2 SVGAGI (reference sequence). The CDR3 has 13 amino acids. Here the CDR3 reads CASSTTGVSPLHF. CDR3 in DNA: TGTGCCAGCAGTACGACAGGGGTTTCGCCCCTCCACTTT.

CDR3 DNA: TGTGCCAGCAGTCAAGGAACAGGGAGTGGGAATGAGCAGTTCTTC. This sequence encodes CASSQGTGSGNEQFF. This chain links TRBV7-3 with TRBJ2-1, with D possibly TRBD1 on 6 matching bases. The germline CDR1 and CDR2 sequences are SGHTA and FQGTGA. V was shortened by 6 bases and J by 7 bases, with 19 bases between the two germline ends. CDR3 length equals 15 residues. Using reference TRBV7-3 and TRBJ2-1 for the parts outside the CDR3, the full variable domain is GAGVSQTPSNKVTEKGKYVELRCDPISGHTALYWYRQSLGQGPEFLIYFQGTGAADDSGLPNDRFFAVRPEGSVSTLKIQRTERGDSAVYLCASSQGTGSGNEQFFGPGTRLTVL.

Points on this clonotype: This likely comes from a read error, as the CDR3 has no conserved phenylalanine or tryptophan at its end. This chain joins TRBV29-1 and TRBJ2-5, with D unresolved. The CDR3 sequence is 15 residues long. V shed 4 bases and J shed 1 base, with 16 bases lying between them. Per germline, CDR1 SQVTM and CDR2 ANQGSEA. The CDR3 reads CSVGGPGHFQETQYL. Here the CDR3 DNA reads TGCAGCGTTGGAGGACCCGGGCATTTCCAAGAGACCCAGTACCTC.

The chain recombines TRBV29-1 with TRBJ2-7; D is possibly TRBD1 (5 bases). The CDR3 contains 13 residues. Trimming removed 4 bases at V and 5 bases at J, with 15 bases between. The germline V gene has CDR1 SQVTM and CDR2 ANQGSEA. CDR3 loop: CSVAPAGLDEQYF. CDR3 in DNA: TGCAGCGTTGCCCCGGCAGGGCTAGACGAGCAGTACTTC.

Regarding this clonotype: A much bigger clone sits one base away, suggesting this may be a read error. The CDR3: CASCPPSGAVSYEQYF. The CDR3 DNA reads TGTGCCAGCTGTCCCCCGTCCGGGGCGGTCTCCTACGAGCAGTACTTC. The chain uses TRBV2 and TRBJ2-7; TRBD1 or TRBD2 may be the D gene (5 bases each). The CDR3 runs 16 residues. The V gene's germline CDR1 is SNHLY and CDR2 FYNNEI. Trimming pared 8 bases from V and 0 bases from J, leaving 20 bases between. The full variable domain, completed using reference TRBV2 and TRBJ2-7, is EPEVTQTPSHQVTQMGQEVILRCVPISNHLYFYWYRQILGQKVEFLVSFYNNEISEKSEIFDDQFSVERPDGSNFTLKIRSTKLEDSAMYFCASCPPSGAVSYEQYFGPGTRLTVT.

On this clonotype: The junction does not match germline at one end; this may be a read error. The V call is TRBV6-1, the J call TRBJ2-1, with 9 positions matching TRBD2. The CDR3 spans 15 residues. CDR1 and CDR2 from the germline V gene are MNHNS and SASEGT. Written as DNA, the CDR3 is TGTGCCAGCTCACGCGGGAGGGAGTCCTACAGTGAGCAGTTCTTC. This codes for CASSRGRESYSEQFF.

Remarks on this clonotype: The junction departs from germline at one end; a sequencing error may be responsible. The gene calls are TRBV12-3 or TRBV12-4 and TRBJ2-2; possible D gene TRBD2, 6 bases. The CDR3 length is 16 residues. The CDR3 region has the DNA TGTGCCAGCGGTTTAGCTCCAGCGGGTGTGACCGGGGAGTTGTTTTTT. Protein: CASGLAPAGVTGELFF.

Note on this clonotype: A read error may produce the germline difference seen at one junction end. The chain recombines TRBV5-6 with TRBJ2-2; D possibly corresponds to TRBD2 (5 bases). Germline CDR1 SGHDT, CDR2 YYEEEE. This CDR3 comprises 16 residues. CDR3 sequence (DNA): TGCGCCAGCAGCCTGGGTCTAGGTACGAACACCGGGGAGATGTTTTTT. It is translated as CASSLGLGTNTGEMFF.

Of note for this clonotype: A junction boundary mismatches the germline segment, possibly from a read error. The CDR3 DNA is TGTGCCGGCAGTTTACCGGCGGGTATAAACACCGGGGGGCTGTTTTTT. Amino acids: CAGSLPAGINTGGLFF. The chain employs TRBV12-3 or TRBV12-4 and TRBJ2-2, with D possibly being TRBD2 (6 bases). The CDR3 consists of 16 residues.

This clonotype was seen just once. Since the CDR3 does not end with the conserved phenylalanine or tryptophan, this likely comes from a read error. The J gene is TRBJ2-5, the V gene TRBV29-1, with a weak D call TRBD2 (5 bases). CDR1 and CDR2 (germline): SQVTM, ANQGSEA. Trimming cost V 5 bases and J 5 bases, with 21 bases left between them. The CDR3 is made up of 15 amino acids. The CDR3 protein is CSVKSAAGRSETQYV. The CDR3 coding sequence is TGCAGCGTTAAATCCGCGGCGGGTAGATCGGAGACCCAGTACGTG.

Comments on this clonotype: Germline and junction disagree at one end, which may indicate a read error. The chain combines TRBV5-4 with TRBJ1-4; tentative D call: TRBD1 (5 bases). The germline V gene encodes CDR1 SGHNT and CDR2 YYREEE (reference sequence). CDR3 length equals 12 residues. The CDR3 coding sequence is TGTACCAGCAGCCCGAGGGGAGAAAAACTGTTTTTT. This codes for CTSSPRGEKLFF.

To note about this clonotype: This likely comes from a read error, as the CDR3 has no conserved phenylalanine or tryptophan at its end. The V and J genes are TRBV4-3 and TRBJ2-7; D is undetermined. CDR1 and CDR2 from the germline V gene are LGHNA and YSLEER. The CDR3 is 13 amino acids. The V and J ends lost 0 bases and 4 bases respectively, with 7 bases between them. CDR3: CASSQDMPYEQYY. The CDR3 coding sequence is TGCGCCAGCAGCCAAGATATGCCATACGAGCAGTACTAC.

The chain joins TRBV10-3 to TRBJ2-5, with 7 bases that match TRBD2. This CDR3 contains 15 residues. Germline V gene data show CDR1 as ENHRY and CDR2 as SYGVKD. V was pared by 5 bases and J by 2 bases, with 8 bases of the junction left unmatched. The CDR3 sequence: CAISPLAKGQETQYF. CDR3 sequence (DNA): TGTGCCATCAGTCCACTAGCGAAAGGGCAAGAGACCCAGTACTTC.

Concerning this clonotype: At one of its ends the junction is not consistent with the germline gene, which may arise from a read error. This chain joins TRBV24-1 and TRBJ1-1; D may be TRBD1 (5 bases). The CDR3 length is 12 residues. The germline gives CDR1 KGHDR, CDR2 SFDVKD. CDR3 region: CTTSGDCNEAFF. CDR3 DNA sequence: TGTACCACCAGTGGGGACTGTAATGAAGCTTTCTTT.

Remarks on this clonotype: Compared with germline, one end of the junction differs, possibly owing to a read error. The CDR3 loop is CVSSPIEGSNQPHHF. As DNA, the CDR3 is TGCGTCAGTAGTCCCATAGAGGGGAGCAATCAGCCCCACCATTTT. This chain connects TRBV4-1 to TRBJ1-5; D possibly corresponds to TRBD1 (5 bases). This CDR3 is 15 amino acids long. Germline V gene sequence: CDR1 MGHRA, CDR2 YSYEKL.

Notes on this clonotype: Likely a read error: the CDR3 ends without its conserved phenylalanine or tryptophan. The chain uses TRBV12-3 or TRBV12-4 and TRBJ1-1, with D perhaps matching TRBD1 (5 bases). The CDR3 loop spans 14 amino acids. The ends were cut back, 7 bases at V and 2 bases at J, with 14 bases in the middle. This chain's CDR3 is CASIRGRSNTEAFC. CDR3 nucleotides: TGTGCCAGCATACGGGGCAGGTCCAACACTGAAGCTTTCTGT.

This clonotype was recorded a few times. This clone may be a read error of a much larger clone one base away. CDR3 bases: TGCGCCAGCAACTTGGAACCGTCGGGTTCGACTTTCTTT. It encodes CASNLEPSGSTFF. The rearrangement joins TRBV5-1 to TRBJ1-1, with D unclear. The CDR3 spans 13 residues. Germline V gene data show CDR1 as SGHRS and CDR2 as YFSETQ.

The DNA of the CDR3 is TGTATCAGCGGCCGTACCCGAGACACCTACAATGAGCAGTTCTTC. Residues: CISGRTRDTYNEQFF. The genes are TRBV11-3 and TRBJ2-1; possible D gene TRBD2, 5 bases. Germline CDR1 and CDR2: SGHNT and YENEEA. The length of the CDR3 is 15 residues.

Details on this clonotype: The junction differs from germline at one of its ends, possibly a read error. The V and J genes are TRBV5-1 and TRBJ2-3; possible D gene TRBD2, 7 bases. CDR1 is SGHRS and CDR2 is YFSETQ in the germline V gene. The CDR3 is made up of 15 amino acids. CDR3 loop: CASSGSGEGADTQYF. In DNA form, the CDR3 reads TGCGCCAGCAGCGGGTCAGGGGAGGGCGCAGATACGCAGTATTTC. The variable domain in full, completed from reference TRBV5-1 and TRBJ2-3, reads KAGVTQTPRYLIKTRGQQVTLSCSPISGHRSVSWYQQTPGQGLQFLFEYFSETQRNKGNFPGRFSGRQFSNSRSEMNVSTLELGDSALYLCASSGSGEGADTQYFGPGTRLTVL.

This clonotype counts as medium-sized. The rearrangement links TRBV29-1 to TRBJ2-4; 9 nucleotides match TRBD1. The CDR3 totals 14 residues. The V gene end was trimmed by 4 bases and the J gene end by 7 bases; junction bases not matched to a gene: 8. Germline CDR1 SQVTM, CDR2 ANQGSEA. CDR3 DNA: TGCAGCGTTGGCAAAACAGGGGGCGGTAACATTCAGTACTTC. This encodes CSVGKTGGGNIQYF.

Concerning this clonotype itself: Germline is not matched at one junction end, which may reflect a read error. CDR3 DNA: TGTGCCAACAGCGCCCCCGGGACTGGCGCTGGGGGGGTTACGCACTATTTT. Residues: CANSAPGTGAGGVTHYF. The chain couples TRBV5-4 to TRBJ2-3; 7 bases match TRBD2. From germline, CDR1 is SGHNT and CDR2 YYREEE (reference sequence). CDR3 size: 17 residues.

On this clonotype itself: Compared with germline, one end of the junction differs, possibly owing to a read error. The rearrangement uses TRBV6-6 and TRBJ1-5, with 8 bases lining up with TRBD1. Germline V gives CDR1 MNHNY, CDR2 SVGAGI (reference sequence). The CDR3 loop spans 14 amino acids. CDR3 sequence reads: CVSSDRGSDQSQHF. The CDR3 DNA follows: TGTGTCAGCAGCGACAGGGGTAGCGATCAGTCCCAGCATTTT.

This clonotype came up a few times. CDR3 sequence: CASSSNAEAGPFSYEQYF. The CDR3 nucleotides are TGTGCCAGCAGCTCGAATGCGGAAGCCGGGCCTTTTTCCTACGAGCAGTACTTC. The chain recombines TRBV3-1 with TRBJ2-7, with D uncertain. The germline V gene has CDR1 LGHDT and CDR2 YNNKEL (reference sequence). CDR3 length equals 18 residues. Trimming shortened V by 5 bases and J by 1 base, and 24 bases separated the two germline ends.

This rearrangement joins TRBV11-2 to TRBJ2-2; D unresolved. The CDR3 loop spans 14 amino acids. Between the trimmed V and J ends, which lost 8 bases and 8 bases, there was a span of 18 bases. Germline CDR1 is SGHAT and CDR2 is FQNNGV. The CDR3 sequence is CASGTDSDTGELFF. The CDR3, as DNA: TGTGCCAGCGGCACAGACTCGGATACAGGGGAGCTGTTTTTT.

V and J are TRBV11-1 and TRBJ2-4, with TRBD2 matching over 13 bases. J was trimmed by 6 bases and V by 8 bases; bases with no gene match: 13. There are 17 residues in the CDR3. From germline, CDR1 is SGHAT and CDR2 FQDESV (reference sequence). The CDR3 sequence: CASSFPGTSGTTNIQYF. The DNA for the CDR3 is TGTGCCAGCTCCTTTCCCGGGACTAGCGGGACCACAAACATTCAGTACTTC.

The V and J genes are TRBV10-3 and TRBJ1-3; possible D gene TRBD1, 6 bases. CDR3 length: 16 residues. The V gene lost 9 bases and the J gene lost 0 bases, with 18 bases spanning the gap. Germline CDR1 reads ENHRY; CDR2 reads SYGVKD. DNA for the CDR3: TGTGCCATGAGAAACCGGGACACCATCTCTGGAAACACCATATATTTT. Amino acid sequence: CAMRNRDTISGNTIYF.

About this clonotype itself: The CDR3 does not close with the conserved phenylalanine or tryptophan, likely indicating a read error. The V and J genes are TRBV14 and TRBJ2-1, with D maybe TRBD1 (6 bases). Germline CDR1 SGHDN, CDR2 FVKESK. The CDR3 is 16 residues long. The CDR3: CVSSPRTVLGYNEQFL. For the CDR3, the DNA is TGTGTCAGCAGCCCTAGGACAGTGTTGGGGTACAATGAGCAGTTCCTT.

The chain links TRBV6-5 to TRBJ2-7; weak D call: TRBD1 (5 bases). Trimming shortened V by 5 bases and J by 13 bases, and 24 bases separated the two germline ends. The germline V gene encodes CDR1 MNHEY and CDR2 SVGAGI. This CDR3 contains 14 residues. The CDR3 loop reads CASSPGTGRYEHYF. In DNA, the CDR3 is TGTGCCAGCAGTCCTGGAACAGGACGCTACGAACACTACTTC.

This clonotype has only a few counts. One junction end does not reproduce the germline sequence, and a read error may be involved. The chain has TRBV30 and TRBJ1-2; D gene ambiguous. Germline CDR1 reads GTSNPN; CDR2 reads SVGIG (reference sequence). The CDR3 has 12 residues. DNA for the CDR3: TGTGGCTGGACGTCAGCTAACTATGGCTACACCTTC. Its protein product is CGWTSANYGYTF.